The entry below describes one TCR beta chain. Its cognate antigen is unknown. This sample is part of a study of T cells in narcolepsy. Study-wide background: Patients with NT1 or NT2 and healthy control donors were enrolled. Regarding the study as a whole: Reportedly, autoreactive clonotypes were serially detected in patients' blood but not controls'. Same-patient CSF and blood CD4+ T cell clonotypes included HCRT-specific and TRIB2-specific autoreactive ones.

Libraries were prepared by immunoSEQ multiplex PCR; TCRdb keeps only in-frame clonotypes and omits some of them. The profile shows some 30,000 clones, roughly 78% of them singletons. Per the germline V gene, CDR1 is SGHDT and CDR2 is YYEEEE. The length of the CDR3 is 14 residues. V lost 1 base, J lost 4 bases, and 11 bases lay in between. This chain links TRBV5-6 with TRBJ2-5, with D hard to call. Specimen: CD45RA- memory CD4+ T cells from PBMCs. The receptor's source is a human donor with narcolepsy. Here the CDR3 DNA reads TGTGCCAGCAGCTTGCCGTCGTGGGGAGAGACCCAGTACTTC. Translated, it gives CASSLPSWGETQYF.